The clone carrying this T cell receptor beta chain has more than one count but fewer than ten. Its antigen is still unknown. The second PCR ran about 6 to 11 cycles with a sample-barcoded 5' primer and J-beta primers. TCRdb re-called the 5' RACE reads with MiXCR, one entry per CDR3 protein. Of 1.5 million or so distinct CDR3 sequences in the sample, 40% to 50% were seen once. Isolating PBMCs gave at least 6 million of these cells per sample. Germline V gene lookup returns CDR1 SGHTA and CDR2 FQGNSA. V lost 5 bases to trimming and J lost 4 bases; unmatched junction nucleotides: 17. The CDR3 runs 18 residues. These data are taken from a study of blood T cells in healthy people across ages. Regarding the study as a whole: Expanded clonotype shifts may have been confounded, as the donors had an unknown CMV status.

This chain connects TRBV7-2 to TRBJ2-1, with 7 bases aligning to TRBD2. Sequencing was performed on blood. This sequence originates from a woman aged 18-29 years in good health. The CDR3 sequence: CASSPFPQARGIYNEQFF. CDR3 DNA sequence: TGTGCCAGCAGCCCCTTCCCCCAGGCGCGGGGGATTTACAATGAGCAGTTCTTC.